This T cell receptor (beta chain) originates from a study of T cells in Graves' hyperthyroidism and ophthalmopathy. At the level of the study: Peripheral blood samples were taken at initial diagnosis, prior to any treatment.

Authors of the study amplified TCR beta CDR3 regions from RNA transcripts. The HTBI primer set drove a first-round RT-PCR of the TCR CDR3. TCRdb independently ran MiXCR on the multiplex PCR reads; one entry per CDR3 protein. The repertoire holds fewer than 450,000 distinct CDR3 sequences, with approximately 17% as singletons. Patients were excluded because of uncontrolled infection, other autoimmune disease, pregnancy or lactation. This clonotype was seen many times. The CDR3 is made up of 14 amino acids. V shed 0 bases and J shed 3 bases, with 10 bases lying between them. Germline V lookup: CDR1 DFQATT, CDR2 SNEGSKA (reference sequence).

The TCR comes from a woman aged 25 to 39 with Graves' hyperthyroidism that later progressed to Graves' ophthalmopathy. V and J are TRBV20-1 and TRBJ2-3; a weak D match, TRBD2 (5 bases). The sequenced sample was blood. The CDR3 DNA sequence: TGCAGTGCTAGAGATGGGATAGCGACAGATACGCAGTATTTT. It specifies CSARDGIATDTQYF.